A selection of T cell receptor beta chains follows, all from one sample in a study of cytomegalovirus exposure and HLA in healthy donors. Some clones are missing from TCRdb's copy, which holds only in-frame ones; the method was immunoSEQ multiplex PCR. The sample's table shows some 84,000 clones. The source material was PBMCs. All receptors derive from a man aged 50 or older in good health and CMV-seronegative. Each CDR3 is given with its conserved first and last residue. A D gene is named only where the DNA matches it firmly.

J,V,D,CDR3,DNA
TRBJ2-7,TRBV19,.,CASSLSFEQYF,TGTGCCAGTAGCCTTTCTTTTGAGCAGTACTTC
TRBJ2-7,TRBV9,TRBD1,CASSPPGQGSYEQYF,TGTGCCAGCAGCCCCCCGGGACAGGGGTCCTACGAGCAGTACTTC
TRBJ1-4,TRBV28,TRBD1,CASRSTGGTNEKLFF,TGTGCCAGCAGGTCGACAGGGGGAACTAATGAAAAACTGTTTTTT
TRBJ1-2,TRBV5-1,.,CASSLLSGDGYTF,TGCGCCAGCAGCTTACTGTCGGGGGACGGCTACACCTTC
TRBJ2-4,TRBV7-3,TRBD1,CASSSGQAKNIQYF,TGTGCCAGCAGCTCGGGACAGGCCAAAAACATTCAGTACTTC
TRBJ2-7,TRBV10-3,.,CAISESSGGEQYF,TGTGCCATCAGTGAGTCTTCAGGAGGCGAGCAGTACTTC
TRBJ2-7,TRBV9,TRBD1,CASSTGTGGFNEQYF,TGTGCCAGCAGCACAGGGACAGGGGGCTTCAACGAGCAGTACTTC
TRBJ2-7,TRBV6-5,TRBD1,CASSQRDRGYEQYF,TGTGCCAGCAGTCAACGGGACAGGGGATACGAGCAGTACTTC
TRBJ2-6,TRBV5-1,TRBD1,CASSSWTGTGIFSGANVLTF,TGCGCCAGCAGCTCGTGGACCGGGACAGGGATATTCTCTGGGGCCAACGTCCTGACTTTC
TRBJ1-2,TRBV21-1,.,CASRGTGENYGYTF,TGTGCCAGCCGCGGGACAGGGGAGAACTATGGCTACACCTTC
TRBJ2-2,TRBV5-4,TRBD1,CASSPGTENTGELFF,TGTGCCAGCAGCCCTGGGACAGAGAACACCGGGGAGCTGTTTTTT
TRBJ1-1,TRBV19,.,CASSMTGITEAFF,TGTGCCAGTAGTATGACGGGAATCACTGAAGCTTTCTTT
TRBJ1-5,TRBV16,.,CASSQSSSDQPQHF,TGTGCCAGCAGCCAAAGTAGCAGTGATCAGCCCCAGCATTTT
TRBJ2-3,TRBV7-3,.,CASSLSGSTDTQYF,TGTGCCAGCAGCTTGTCTGGCAGCACAGATACGCAGTATTTT
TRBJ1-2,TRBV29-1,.,CSVDRPGSNYGYTF,TGCAGCGTTGACCGGCCAGGGTCTAACTATGGCTACACCTTC
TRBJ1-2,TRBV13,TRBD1,CASSQGTVTNYGYTF,TGTGCCAGCAGCCAAGGGACAGTTACTAACTATGGCTACACCTTC
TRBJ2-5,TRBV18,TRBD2,CASSPRLAGGETQYF,TGTGCCAGCTCACCACGGCTAGCGGGGGGAGAGACCCAGTACTTC
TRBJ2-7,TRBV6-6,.,CASSPASVYEQYF,TGTGCCAGCAGCCCTGCGTCCGTCTACGAGCAGTACTTC
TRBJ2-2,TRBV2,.,CASGLGETGELFF,TGTGCCAGCGGGCTCGGGGAGACCGGGGAGCTGTTTTTT
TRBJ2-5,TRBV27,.,CASSPVKLPQETQYF,TGTGCCAGCAGCCCCGTTAAGCTGCCCCAAGAGACCCAGTACTTC